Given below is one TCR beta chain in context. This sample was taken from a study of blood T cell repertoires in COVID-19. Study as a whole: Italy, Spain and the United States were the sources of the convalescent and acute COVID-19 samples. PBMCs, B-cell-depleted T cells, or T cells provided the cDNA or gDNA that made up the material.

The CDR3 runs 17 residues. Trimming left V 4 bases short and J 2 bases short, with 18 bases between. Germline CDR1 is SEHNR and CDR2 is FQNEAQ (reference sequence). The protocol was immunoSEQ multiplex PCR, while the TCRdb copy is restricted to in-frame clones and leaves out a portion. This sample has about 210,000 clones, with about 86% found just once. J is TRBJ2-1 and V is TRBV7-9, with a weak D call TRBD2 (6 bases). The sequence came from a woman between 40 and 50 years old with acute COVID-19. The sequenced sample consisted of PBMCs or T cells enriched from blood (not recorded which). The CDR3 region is CASSSTTMGGPYNEQFF. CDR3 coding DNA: TGTGCCAGCAGCTCCACGACTATGGGAGGACCCTACAATGAGCAGTTCTTC.